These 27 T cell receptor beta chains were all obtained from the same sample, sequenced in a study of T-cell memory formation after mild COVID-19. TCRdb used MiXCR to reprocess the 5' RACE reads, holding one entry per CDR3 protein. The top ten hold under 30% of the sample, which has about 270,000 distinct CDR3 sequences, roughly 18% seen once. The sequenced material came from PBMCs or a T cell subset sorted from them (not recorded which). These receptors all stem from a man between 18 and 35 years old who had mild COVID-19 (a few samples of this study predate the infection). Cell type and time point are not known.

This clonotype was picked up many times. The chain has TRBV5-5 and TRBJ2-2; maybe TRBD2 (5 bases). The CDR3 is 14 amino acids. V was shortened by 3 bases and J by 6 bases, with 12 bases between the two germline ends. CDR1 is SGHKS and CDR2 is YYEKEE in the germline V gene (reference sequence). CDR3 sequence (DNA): TGTGCCAGCAGCTCGGGTCGGGGTTCCGGGGAGCTGTTTTTT. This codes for CASSSGRGSGELFF.

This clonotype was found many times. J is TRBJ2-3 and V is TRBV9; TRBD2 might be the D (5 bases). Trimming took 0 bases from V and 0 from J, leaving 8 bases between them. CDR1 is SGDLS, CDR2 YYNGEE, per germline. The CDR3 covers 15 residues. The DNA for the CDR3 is TGTGCCAGCAGCGTAGGAGGGTGGAGCACAGATACGCAGTATTTT. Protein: CASSVGGWSTDTQYF.

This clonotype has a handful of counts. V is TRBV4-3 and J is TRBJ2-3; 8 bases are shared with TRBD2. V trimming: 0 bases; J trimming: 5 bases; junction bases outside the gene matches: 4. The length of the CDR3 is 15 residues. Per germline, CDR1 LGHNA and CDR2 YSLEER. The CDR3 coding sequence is TGCGCCAGCAGCCAAGAGAGCGGGGGTGTAGATACGCAGTATTTT. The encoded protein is CASSQESGGVDTQYF.

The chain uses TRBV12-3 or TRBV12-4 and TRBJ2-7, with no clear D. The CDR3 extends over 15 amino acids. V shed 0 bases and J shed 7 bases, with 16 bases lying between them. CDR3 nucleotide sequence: TGTGCCAGCAGTTTAGCCGCCCTGAGGCTGGGAGAGCAGTACTTC. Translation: CASSLAALRLGEQYF.

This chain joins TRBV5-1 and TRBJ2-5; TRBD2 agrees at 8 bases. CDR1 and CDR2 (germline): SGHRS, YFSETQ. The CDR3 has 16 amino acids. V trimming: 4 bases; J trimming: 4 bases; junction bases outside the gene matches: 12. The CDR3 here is CASSLEGGRQGETQYF. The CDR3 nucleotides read TGCGCCAGCAGCCTGGAAGGCGGGAGGCAGGGAGAGACCCAGTACTTC.

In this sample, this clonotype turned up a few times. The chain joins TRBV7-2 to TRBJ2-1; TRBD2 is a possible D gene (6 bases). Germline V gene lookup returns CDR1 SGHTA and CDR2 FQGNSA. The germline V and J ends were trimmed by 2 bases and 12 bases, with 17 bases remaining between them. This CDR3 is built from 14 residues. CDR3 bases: TGTGCCAGCAGCTTATCTAGCGTGAACTGGGGGCAGTTCTTC. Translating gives CASSLSSVNWGQFF.

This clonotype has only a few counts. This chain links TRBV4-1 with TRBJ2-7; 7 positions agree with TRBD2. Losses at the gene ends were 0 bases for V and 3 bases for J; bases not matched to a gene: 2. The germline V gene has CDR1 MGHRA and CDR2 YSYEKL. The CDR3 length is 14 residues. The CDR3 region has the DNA TGCGCCAGCAGCCAAGAAATAGCGGGCTACGAGCAGTACTTC. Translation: CASSQEIAGYEQYF.

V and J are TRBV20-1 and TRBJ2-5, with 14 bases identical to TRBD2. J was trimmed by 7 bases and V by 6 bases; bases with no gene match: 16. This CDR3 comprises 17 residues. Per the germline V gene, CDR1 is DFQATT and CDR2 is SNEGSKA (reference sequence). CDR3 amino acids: CSANHPPTSGGAATQYF. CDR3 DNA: TGCAGTGCCAATCATCCGCCGACTAGCGGGGGGGCGGCGACCCAGTACTTC.

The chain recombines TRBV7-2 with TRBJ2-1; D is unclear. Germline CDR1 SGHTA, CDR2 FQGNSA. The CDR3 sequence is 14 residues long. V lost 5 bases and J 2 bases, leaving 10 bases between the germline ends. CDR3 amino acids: CASSISITYNEQFF. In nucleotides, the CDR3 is TGTGCCAGCAGCATTAGCATTACCTACAATGAGCAGTTCTTC.

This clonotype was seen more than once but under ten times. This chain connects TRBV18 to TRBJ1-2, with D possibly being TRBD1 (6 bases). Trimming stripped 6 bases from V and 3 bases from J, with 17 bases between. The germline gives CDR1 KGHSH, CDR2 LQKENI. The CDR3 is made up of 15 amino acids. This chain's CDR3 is CASSRIPQGYYGYTF. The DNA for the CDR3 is TGTGCCAGCTCCCGGATTCCACAGGGATACTATGGCTACACCTTC.

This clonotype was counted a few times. CDR3 nucleotide sequence: TGTGCCAGCAGTGGCGTTTCGGGAGAGACCCAGTACTTC. Its translation: CASSGVSGETQYF. The chain is built from TRBV2 and TRBJ2-5; D gene uncertain. Germline loops: CDR1 SNHLY, CDR2 FYNNEI. This CDR3 contains 13 residues. Trimming cost V 4 bases and J 4 bases, with 10 bases left between them. Based on the CDR3 plus reference TRBV2 and TRBJ2-5, the full variable domain is EPEVTQTPSHQVTQMGQEVILRCVPISNHLYFYWYRQILGQKVEFLVSFYNNEISEKSEIFDDQFSVERPDGSNFTLKIRSTKLEDSAMYFCASSGVSGETQYFGPGTRLLVL.

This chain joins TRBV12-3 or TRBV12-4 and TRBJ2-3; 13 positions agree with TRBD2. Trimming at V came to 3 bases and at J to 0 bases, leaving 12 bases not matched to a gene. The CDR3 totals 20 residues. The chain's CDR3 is CASSFLSPSTSGGSTDTQYF. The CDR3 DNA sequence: TGTGCCAGCAGTTTCCTTTCCCCTTCGACTAGCGGGGGGAGCACAGATACGCAGTATTTT.

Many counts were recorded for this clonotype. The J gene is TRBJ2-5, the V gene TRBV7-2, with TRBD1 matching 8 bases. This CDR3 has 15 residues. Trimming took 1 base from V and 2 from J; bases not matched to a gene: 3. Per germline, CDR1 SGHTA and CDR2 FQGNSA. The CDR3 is CASSLGTGSQETQYF. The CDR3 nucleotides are TGTGCCAGCAGCTTAGGGACAGGGAGTCAAGAGACCCAGTACTTC.

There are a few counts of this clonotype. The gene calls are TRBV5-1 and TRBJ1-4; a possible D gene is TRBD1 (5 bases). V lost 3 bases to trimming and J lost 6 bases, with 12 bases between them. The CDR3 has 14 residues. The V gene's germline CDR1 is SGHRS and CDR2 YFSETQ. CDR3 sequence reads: CASSSGTADEKLFF. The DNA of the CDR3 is TGCGCCAGCAGCTCCGGGACCGCGGATGAAAAACTGTTTTTT.

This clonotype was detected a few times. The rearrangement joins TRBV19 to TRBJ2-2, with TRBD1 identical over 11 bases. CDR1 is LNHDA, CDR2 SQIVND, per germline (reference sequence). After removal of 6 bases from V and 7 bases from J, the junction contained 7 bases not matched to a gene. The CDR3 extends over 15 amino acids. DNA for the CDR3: TGTGCCAGTAGGCGGACAGGGGGCACGAACGGGGAGCTGTTTTTT. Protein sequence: CASRRTGGTNGELFF.

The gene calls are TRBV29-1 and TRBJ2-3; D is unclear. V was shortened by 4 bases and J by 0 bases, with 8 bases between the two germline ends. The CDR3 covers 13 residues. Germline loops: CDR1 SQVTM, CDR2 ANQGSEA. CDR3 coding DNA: TGCAGCGTTGTGGCCGGGAGCACAGATACGCAGTATTTT. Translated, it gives CSVVAGSTDTQYF.

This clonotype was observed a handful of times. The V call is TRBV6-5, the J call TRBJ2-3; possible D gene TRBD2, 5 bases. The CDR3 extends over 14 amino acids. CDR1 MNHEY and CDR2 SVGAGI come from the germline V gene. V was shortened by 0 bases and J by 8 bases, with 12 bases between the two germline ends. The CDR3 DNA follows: TGTGCCAGCAGTTACTCGAATGTTGGAGGTACGCAGTATTTT. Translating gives CASSYSNVGGTQYF.

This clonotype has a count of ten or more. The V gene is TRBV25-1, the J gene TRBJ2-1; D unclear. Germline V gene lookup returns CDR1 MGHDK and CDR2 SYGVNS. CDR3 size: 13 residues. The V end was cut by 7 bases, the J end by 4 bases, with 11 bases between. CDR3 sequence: CASTHPLYNEQFF. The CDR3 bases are TGTGCCAGCACCCATCCCCTATACAATGAGCAGTTCTTC.

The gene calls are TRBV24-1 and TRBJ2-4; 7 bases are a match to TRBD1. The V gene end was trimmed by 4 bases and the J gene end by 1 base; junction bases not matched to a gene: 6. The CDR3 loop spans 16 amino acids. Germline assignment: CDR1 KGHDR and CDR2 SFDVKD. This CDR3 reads CATSDQRQGAKNIQYF. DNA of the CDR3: TGTGCCACCAGTGACCAAAGACAGGGCGCCAAAAACATTCAGTACTTC.

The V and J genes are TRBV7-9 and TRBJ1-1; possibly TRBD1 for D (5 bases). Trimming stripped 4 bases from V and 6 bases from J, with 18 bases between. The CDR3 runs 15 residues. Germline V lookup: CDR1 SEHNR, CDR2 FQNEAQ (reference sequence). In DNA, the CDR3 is TGTGCCAGCAGCTCCACGGGGACGAGGGGCCCTGAAGCTTTCTTT. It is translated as CASSSTGTRGPEAFF.

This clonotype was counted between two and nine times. The DNA for the CDR3 is TGTGCCAGCAGCAACGACAGGGTGTCTAATTCACCCCTCCACTTT. It is translated as CASSNDRVSNSPLHF. The V call is TRBV9, the J call TRBJ1-6; 7 bases fit TRBD1. CDR3 length equals 15 residues. With 4 bases clipped from V and 6 bases from J, the junction kept 7 bases outside the gene matches. The V gene's germline CDR1 is SGDLS and CDR2 YYNGEE.

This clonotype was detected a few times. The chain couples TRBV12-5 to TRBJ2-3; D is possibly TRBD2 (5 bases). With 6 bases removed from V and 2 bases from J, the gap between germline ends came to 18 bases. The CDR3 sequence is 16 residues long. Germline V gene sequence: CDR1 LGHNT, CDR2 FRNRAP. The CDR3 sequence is CASGPGWTLNTDTQYF. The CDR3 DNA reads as TGTGCTAGTGGGCCGGGATGGACTCTGAACACAGATACGCAGTATTTT.

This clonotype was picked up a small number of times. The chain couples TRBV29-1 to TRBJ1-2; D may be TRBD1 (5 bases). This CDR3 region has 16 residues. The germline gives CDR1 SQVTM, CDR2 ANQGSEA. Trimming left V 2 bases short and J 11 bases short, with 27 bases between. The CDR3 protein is CSVERWAGIGRMGYTF. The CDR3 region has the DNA TGCAGCGTTGAACGGTGGGCAGGGATCGGTAGAATGGGATACACCTTC.

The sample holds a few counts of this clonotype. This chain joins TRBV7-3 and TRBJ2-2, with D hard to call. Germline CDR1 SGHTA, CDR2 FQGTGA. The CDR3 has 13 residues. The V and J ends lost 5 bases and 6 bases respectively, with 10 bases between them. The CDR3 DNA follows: TGTGCCAGCAGCCGACCCCATTCCGGGGAGCTGTTTTTT. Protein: CASSRPHSGELFF.

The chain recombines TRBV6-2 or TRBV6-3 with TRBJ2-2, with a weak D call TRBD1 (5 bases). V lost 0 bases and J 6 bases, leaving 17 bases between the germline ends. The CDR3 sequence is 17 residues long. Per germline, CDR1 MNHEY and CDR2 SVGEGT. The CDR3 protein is CASSYSKAGMIPGELFF. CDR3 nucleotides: TGTGCCAGCAGTTACTCGAAGGCAGGGATGATCCCCGGGGAGCTGTTTTTT.

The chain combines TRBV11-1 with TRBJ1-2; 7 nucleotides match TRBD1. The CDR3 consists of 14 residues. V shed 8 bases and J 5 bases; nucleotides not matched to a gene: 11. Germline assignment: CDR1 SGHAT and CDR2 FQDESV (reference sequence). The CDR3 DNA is TGTGCCAGCGCGAGGCCGGGACAGCATTATGGCTACACCTTC. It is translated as CASARPGQHYGYTF.

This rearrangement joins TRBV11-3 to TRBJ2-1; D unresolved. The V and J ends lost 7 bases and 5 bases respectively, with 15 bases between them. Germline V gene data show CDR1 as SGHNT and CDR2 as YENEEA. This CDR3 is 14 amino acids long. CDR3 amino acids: CASTLNPGDNEQFF. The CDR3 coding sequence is TGTGCCAGCACCCTCAACCCTGGGGACAATGAGCAGTTCTTC.